Listed below are T cell receptor beta chains from one sample, sequenced in a study of T cells in Graves' hyperthyroidism and ophthalmopathy. TCRdb re-analysed the multiplex PCR reads in MiXCR, keeping a single row per CDR3 protein. Here the sample spans roughly 380,000 distinct CDR3 sequences, roughly an eighth being singletons. The sequencing input was blood. The receptors were sampled from a woman aged 18-29 years with Graves' hyperthyroidism. Both conserved end residues are trimmed from each CDR3.

V gene: TRBV6-5; J gene: TRBJ1-1; CDR3 protein: ASSYSAGRTEAF
V gene: TRBV6-1; J gene: TRBJ1-4; CDR3 protein: ASRSQGSYEKLF
V gene: TRBV5-1; J gene: TRBJ1-2; CDR3 protein: ASSLGDRGLSEGYT
V gene: TRBV6-5; J gene: TRBJ1-2; CDR3 protein: ASSYSAQANYGYT
V gene: TRBV6-1; J gene: TRBJ2-7; CDR3 protein: ASTQGYEQY
V gene: TRBV4-1; J gene: TRBJ1-5; CDR3 protein: ASSQGAQDQPQH
V gene: TRBV7-9; J gene: TRBJ2-1; CDR3 protein: ASRPLLMHEQF
V gene: TRBV7-9; J gene: TRBJ2-3; CDR3 protein: ASSSWAGAGAPRNTDTQY
V gene: TRBV27; J gene: TRBJ1-1; CDR3 protein: ASSHQGENTEAF
V gene: TRBV27; J gene: TRBJ2-1; CDR3 protein: ASSFAGWSNEQF
V gene: TRBV7-2; J gene: TRBJ2-3; CDR3 protein: ASSPSSGLGDTQY
V gene: TRBV11-2; J gene: TRBJ2-5; CDR3 protein: ASSLRWGRRNEETQY
V gene: TRBV6-6; J gene: TRBJ2-7; CDR3 protein: ASSYSTLAGESYEQY
V gene: TRBV7-2; J gene: TRBJ1-1; CDR3 protein: ASSLAFSGGYTEAF
V gene: TRBV6-2/TRBV6-3; J gene: TRBJ2-2; CDR3 protein: ASSQRWGQGYTGELL
V gene: TRBV9; J gene: TRBJ2-5; CDR3 protein: ASSVGGGPSETQY
V gene: TRBV9; J gene: TRBJ2-1; CDR3 protein: ASSVAAYSYNEQF
V gene: TRBV11-2; J gene: TRBJ2-1; CDR3 protein: ASSLVRVPNRGAYNEQF
V gene: TRBV5-1; J gene: TRBJ2-7; CDR3 protein: ASSRTGRDYEQY
V gene: TRBV6-1; J gene: TRBJ1-1; CDR3 protein: ASSEANLWGDTAF
V gene: TRBV29-1; J gene: TRBJ2-7; CDR3 protein: SVLLAGEDEQY
V gene: TRBV6-2/TRBV6-3; J gene: TRBJ2-3; CDR3 protein: ASSYSLAGSDTQY
V gene: TRBV6-1; J gene: TRBJ1-1; CDR3 protein: AALDRAGPNTEAF
V gene: TRBV7-3; J gene: TRBJ2-1; CDR3 protein: ASSLSGRVNEQF
V gene: TRBV30; J gene: TRBJ1-2; CDR3 protein: AWSTGDRRNYGYT
V gene: TRBV4-1; J gene: TRBJ2-2; CDR3 protein: ASSHKGDTAAGELF
V gene: TRBV11-2; J gene: TRBJ2-3; CDR3 protein: ASSFALPCTDTQY
V gene: TRBV29-1; J gene: TRBJ1-3; CDR3 protein: SVATGGPGNTIY
V gene: TRBV6-9; J gene: TRBJ2-1; CDR3 protein: ASRDRTGENYNEQF
V gene: TRBV28; J gene: TRBJ1-2; CDR3 protein: ASRRQGTNYGYT
V gene: TRBV19; J gene: TRBJ2-2; CDR3 protein: ASSISSGTNTGELF
V gene: TRBV6-2/TRBV6-3; J gene: TRBJ1-6; CDR3 protein: ASSYPETGTGAGNSPLH
V gene: TRBV7-2; J gene: TRBJ2-1; CDR3 protein: ASRPFGTSGSIEQF
V gene: TRBV20-1; J gene: TRBJ2-7; CDR3 protein: SAHDGPTGYEQY
V gene: TRBV3-1; J gene: TRBJ1-4; CDR3 protein: ASSQDSDGKLF
V gene: TRBV28; J gene: TRBJ2-7; CDR3 protein: ASSRPGTGIWEQY
V gene: TRBV7-3; J gene: TRBJ2-1; CDR3 protein: ASSAQGQTYNEQF
V gene: TRBV20-1; J gene: TRBJ1-3; CDR3 protein: SARDPQGSGNTIY
V gene: TRBV6-5; J gene: TRBJ1-1; CDR3 protein: ASSSPYPTENTEAF
V gene: TRBV19; J gene: TRBJ2-5; CDR3 protein: ASSMYGERSLKTQY
V gene: TRBV12-3/TRBV12-4; J gene: TRBJ2-3; CDR3 protein: ASSPTGARTDTQY
V gene: TRBV5-1; J gene: TRBJ2-3; CDR3 protein: ASSLLRAVKIKGPDTQY
V gene: TRBV12-3/TRBV12-4; J gene: TRBJ2-7; CDR3 protein: ASRRGNEQY
V gene: TRBV30; J gene: TRBJ2-2; CDR3 protein: AWSRRGTDTGELF
V gene: TRBV19; J gene: TRBJ1-2; CDR3 protein: ASSTPVTGPSLGGYT
V gene: TRBV4-2; J gene: TRBJ2-1; CDR3 protein: ASSPGRNEQF
V gene: TRBV5-1; J gene: TRBJ2-1; CDR3 protein: ASSSTGSDGQF
V gene: TRBV28; J gene: TRBJ1-1; CDR3 protein: ASSFGGGTMNTEAF
V gene: TRBV20-1; J gene: TRBJ2-5; CDR3 protein: SVVAGIETQY
V gene: TRBV5-1; J gene: TRBJ2-6; CDR3 protein: ASSPGAIFSGANVLT
V gene: TRBV2; J gene: TRBJ1-5; CDR3 protein: ASSGGSNQPQH
V gene: TRBV12-3/TRBV12-4; J gene: TRBJ2-6; CDR3 protein: ASSSYFTGHLPSGANVLT
V gene: TRBV6-1; J gene: TRBJ1-2; CDR3 protein: ASSSIQAHPNYGYT
V gene: TRBV6-1; J gene: TRBJ2-3; CDR3 protein: ASSEGVAGATQY
V gene: TRBV18; J gene: TRBJ1-4; CDR3 protein: ASSPGIDEKLF
V gene: TRBV6-4; J gene: TRBJ2-2; CDR3 protein: ASSDSWNTGELF
V gene: TRBV3-1; J gene: TRBJ1-4; CDR3 protein: ASSQADSLARGEKLF
V gene: TRBV3-1; J gene: TRBJ2-7; CDR3 protein: ASRRTSGAYEQY
V gene: TRBV6-5; J gene: TRBJ1-5; CDR3 protein: ASSYGQGSNQPQH
V gene: TRBV11-2; J gene: TRBJ1-2; CDR3 protein: ASSRQGIYGYT